These 27 T cell receptor beta chains were all obtained from the same sample, sequenced in a study of blood T cell repertoires in COVID-19. Produced via immunoSEQ multiplex PCR; TCRdb's table is partial and in-frame only. The repertoire holds about 470,000 clones, around 90% seen once, with around 0.7% in the top ten. The specimen sequenced was PBMCs or T cells enriched from blood (not recorded which). These receptors all come from a woman under 30 who had recovered from COVID-19.

The chain carries TRBV30 and TRBJ1-1; 7 positions agree with TRBD1. The germline CDR1 and CDR2 sequences are GTSNPN and SVGIG (reference sequence). The CDR3 has 13 residues. J was trimmed by 4 bases and V by 5 bases; bases with no gene match: 7. Written as DNA, the CDR3 is TGTGCCTGGGCCTATGACAGGGCCACTGAAGCTTTCTTT. This encodes CAWAYDRATEAFF.

This clone was counted between two and nine times. This chain links TRBV2 with TRBJ2-5; D is ambiguous. V was shortened by 6 bases and J by 4 bases, with 9 bases between the two germline ends. Germline V gene sequence: CDR1 SNHLY, CDR2 FYNNEI. This CDR3 has 12 amino acids. This CDR3 is CASSQSRETQYF. CDR3 nucleotide sequence: TGTGCCAGCAGCCAGTCTAGAGAGACCCAGTACTTC. The variable domain in full, with the rest retrieved from reference TRBV2 and TRBJ2-5, is EPEVTQTPSHQVTQMGQEVILRCVPISNHLYFYWYRQILGQKVEFLVSFYNNEISEKSEIFDDQFSVERPDGSNFTLKIRSTKLEDSAMYFCASSQSRETQYFGPGTRLLVL.

This chain uses TRBV12-5 with TRBJ2-7; 13 bases line up with TRBD2. V dropped 6 bases and J dropped 0; count of bases not matched to a gene: 11. The CDR3 totals 18 residues. Germline CDR1 is LGHNT and CDR2 is FRNRAP. CDR3 in DNA: TGTGCTAGTGGCTCCGGACTAGCGGGGGCCAGGAGCTCCTACGAGCAGTACTTC. Its protein is CASGSGLAGARSSYEQYF.

This clone was picked up a small number of times. The J gene is TRBJ1-1, the V gene TRBV2, with D possibly being TRBD1 (5 bases). This CDR3 contains 14 residues. Per germline, CDR1 SNHLY and CDR2 FYNNEI. Deletions cut 6 bases from V and 0 bases from J, with 11 bases between. Written as DNA, the CDR3 is TGTGCCAGCAGCAGCGAAGGGGTGAACACTGAAGCTTTCTTT. Translating gives CASSSEGVNTEAFF.

The chain recombines TRBV28 with TRBJ1-4, with a tentative D call TRBD1 (6 bases). Germline assignment: CDR1 MDHEN and CDR2 SYDVKM. The CDR3 loop spans 14 amino acids. Trimming pared 6 bases from V and 7 bases from J, leaving 15 bases between. CDR3 loop: CASSPGGRGEKLFF. In nucleotides, the CDR3 is TGTGCCAGCAGCCCGGGGGGGCGGGGTGAAAAACTGTTTTTT.

This chain uses TRBV9 with TRBJ2-7, with TRBD2 matching 9 bases. This CDR3 has 14 amino acids. V lost 4 bases to trimming and J lost 0 bases; unmatched junction nucleotides: 2. CDR1 is SGDLS and CDR2 is YYNGEE in the germline V gene. The CDR3: CASSSRGGSYEQYF. The CDR3 DNA follows: TGTGCCAGCAGCTCGCGGGGGGGCTCCTACGAGCAGTACTTC. The variable domain in full, with the rest retrieved from reference TRBV9 and TRBJ2-7, is DSGVTQTPKHLITATGQRVTLRCSPRSGDLSVYWYQQSLDQGLQFLIQYYNGEERAKGNILERFSAQQFPDLHSELNLSSLELGDSALYFCASSSRGGSYEQYFGPGTRLTVT.

The CDR3 coding sequence is TGTGCCAGCAGCTTAGCGCAGGGCGATGAGCAGTTCTTC. It translates to CASSLAQGDEQFF. The chain couples TRBV7-8 to TRBJ2-1, with D perhaps TRBD1 (5 bases). From germline, CDR1 is SGHVS and CDR2 FQNEAQ. The CDR3 consists of 13 residues. V lost 0 bases, J lost 8 bases, and 8 bases lay in between. Combining the CDR3 with reference TRBV7-8 and TRBJ2-1 gives the whole variable domain GAGVSQSPRYKVAKRGQDVALRCDPISGHVSLFWYQQALGQGPEFLTYFQNEAQLDKSGLPSDRFFAERPEGSVSTLKIQRTQQEDSAVYLCASSLAQGDEQFFGPGTRLTVL.

The chain recombines TRBV9 with TRBJ2-1; tentatively, D is TRBD1 (6 bases). V lost 1 base, J lost 9 bases, and 17 bases lay in between. The CDR3 sequence is 15 residues long. Germline-derived CDR1 and CDR2 are SGDLS and YYNGEE. CDR3 bases: TGTGCCAGCAGCGTATTCGGGCAGGGGTTTAGTGAGCAGTTCTTC. It is translated as CASSVFGQGFSEQFF.

This clone was detected only a few times. The rearrangement links TRBV27 to TRBJ1-2; 9 nucleotides agree with TRBD1. CDR1 is MNHEY and CDR2 is SMNVEV in the germline V gene (reference sequence). The CDR3 is 15 amino acids. V dropped 3 bases and J dropped 8; count of bases not matched to a gene: 10. The CDR3 nucleotides are TGTGCCAGCAGTTTGTCCCCCGGACAGGGGCAAGGCTACACCTTC. It codes for CASSLSPGQGQGYTF.

The chain employs TRBV5-8 and TRBJ1-4, with TRBD1 matching over 7 bases. CDR1 is SGHTS, CDR2 YDEGEE, per germline. V shed 1 base, J shed 11 bases, and the junction held 11 bases outside the gene matches. The CDR3 has 15 residues. CDR3 nucleotide sequence: TGTGCCAGCAGCTTGTTGATAATGGGACAGCCCAAACTGTTTTTT. It specifies CASSLLIMGQPKLFF.

J is TRBJ1-1 and V is TRBV2; 8 nucleotides agree with TRBD1. Per the germline V gene, CDR1 is SNHLY and CDR2 is FYNNEI. The CDR3 totals 15 residues. V shed 6 bases and J 5 bases; nucleotides not matched to a gene: 11. The CDR3, as DNA: TGTGCCAGCAGCCTAGACAGGGGTGGGTGGACTGAAGCTTTCTTT. It codes for CASSLDRGGWTEAFF.

The chain links TRBV5-1 to TRBJ2-1, with TRBD2 matching 14 bases. Germline V gives CDR1 SGHRS, CDR2 YFSETQ. This CDR3 spans 15 amino acids. The V segment lost 0 bases and the J segment 8 bases; nucleotides outside the gene matches: 1. The CDR3 protein is CASSLGTSGGHEQFF. The CDR3 DNA reads TGCGCCAGCAGCTTGGGGACTAGCGGGGGGCATGAGCAGTTCTTC.

This chain connects TRBV3-1 (or the pseudogene TRBV3-2) to TRBJ2-6; D ambiguous. The CDR3 is 15 amino acids. In germline, CDR1 is LGHDT, CDR2 YNNKEL (reference sequence). The V end was cut by 2 bases, the J end by 3 bases, with 8 bases between. DNA for the CDR3: TGTGCCAGCAGCCAAACTTTTTATGGGGCCAACGTCCTGACTTTC. This gives the protein CASSQTFYGANVLTF.

The V gene is TRBV27, the J gene TRBJ2-1, with 8 bases identical to TRBD1. The CDR3 length is 15 residues. Per germline, CDR1 MNHEY and CDR2 SMNVEV (reference sequence). Trimming at V came to 4 bases and at J to 5 bases, leaving 7 bases not matched to a gene. The CDR3 sequence: CASSSRQGTHNEQFF. Written as DNA, the CDR3 is TGTGCCAGCAGTTCTAGACAGGGGACACACAATGAGCAGTTCTTC.

V is TRBV19 and J is TRBJ1-2; D possibly corresponds to TRBD1 (6 bases). Between the trimmed V and J ends, which lost 5 bases and 4 bases, there was a span of 14 bases. This CDR3 is 14 amino acids long. CDR1 is LNHDA, CDR2 SQIVND, per germline (reference sequence). This chain's CDR3 is CASSAWTAPYGYTF. For the CDR3, the DNA is TGTGCCAGTAGTGCCTGGACAGCACCCTATGGCTACACCTTC.

The chain links TRBV5-1 to TRBJ1-4; TRBD1 aligns across 8 bases. Trimming removed 1 base from V and 5 bases from J; junction bases left unmatched: 10. CDR3 length: 17 residues. Germline values: CDR1 SGHRS, CDR2 YFSETQ. The chain's CDR3 is CASSLRTGIGLNEKLFF. In DNA, the CDR3 is TGCGCCAGCAGCTTGAGGACAGGGATCGGCCTAAATGAAAAACTGTTTTTT.

This chain uses TRBV25-1 with TRBJ1-2; 8 nucleotides line up with TRBD1. Germline lookup yields CDR1 MGHDK and CDR2 SYGVNS. This CDR3 is 15 amino acids long. V dropped 5 bases and J dropped 0; count of bases not matched to a gene: 5. As DNA, the CDR3 is TGTGCCAGCAGTACGCAGGGGGCAGCTAACTATGGCTACACCTTC. Its protein product is CASSTQGAANYGYTF.

This chain connects TRBV19 to TRBJ1-2; 7 bases line up with TRBD1. Germline assignment: CDR1 LNHDA and CDR2 SQIVND (reference sequence). Trimming cost V 5 bases and J 6 bases; bases outside gene matches: 12. The CDR3 covers 15 residues. The CDR3, as DNA: TGTGCCAGTAGTGGATGGACAGGCGTCTTCGATGGCTACACCTTC. It specifies CASSGWTGVFDGYTF. Using reference TRBV19 and TRBJ1-2 for the parts outside the CDR3, the full variable domain is DGGITQSPKYLFRKEGQNVTLSCEQNLNHDAMYWYRQDPGQGLRLIYYSQIVNDFQKGDIAEGYSVSREKKESFPLTVTSAQKNPTAFYLCASSGWTGVFDGYTFGSGTRLTVV.

V gene TRBV5-4 combines with J gene TRBJ2-7; 9 nucleotides align to TRBD2. The CDR3 totals 16 residues. Germline CDR1 is SGHNT and CDR2 is YYREEE (reference sequence). The V gene end was trimmed by 0 bases and the J gene end by 2 bases; junction bases not matched to a gene: 6. The CDR3 DNA sequence: TGTGCCAGCAGCTTGGAACCCCAGCGGGGGGCCTACGAGCAGTACTTC. This codes for CASSLEPQRGAYEQYF.

This clone has more than one count but fewer than ten. The genes are TRBV12-2 and TRBJ2-1; the table's TRBD2 call for D was not verified on the DNA. TRBV12-2 is designated a pseudogene. This CDR3 contains 17 residues. The CDR3 nucleotides are TGTGCAAGTCGCCCCCCACCCGGACTAGCGGGGATGAATGAGCAGTTCTTC. Translated, it gives CASRPPPGLAGMNEQFF.

This chain uses TRBV15 with TRBJ1-5; D is uncertain. The CDR3 runs to 14 residues. The V end lost 5 bases, the J end lost 6 bases, and 14 bases lay between the germline ends. Germline-derived CDR1 and CDR2 are LNHNV and YYDKDF (reference sequence). CDR3 sequence reads: CATSPRGRSQPQHF. In DNA, the CDR3 is TGTGCCACCAGCCCCCGAGGTAGGAGTCAGCCCCAGCATTTT.

The chain combines TRBV14 with TRBJ1-1; the match to TRBD1 covers 8 bases. The CDR3 loop spans 14 amino acids. Germline V gives CDR1 SGHDN, CDR2 FVKESK. After removal of 10 bases from V and 4 bases from J, the junction contained 11 bases not matched to a gene. Here the CDR3 reads CATSITQGATEAFF. CDR3 coding DNA: TGTGCCACCTCAATTACTCAGGGGGCCACTGAAGCTTTCTTT.

The chain uses TRBV28 and TRBJ2-2; 7 nucleotides align to TRBD2. Unmatched junction bases numbered 12, after V lost 3 bases and J lost 5 bases. From germline, CDR1 is MDHEN and CDR2 SYDVKM. The CDR3 runs to 17 residues. CDR3 nucleotides: TGTGCCAGCAGTTTCGGGTGGTCCAGGGAGGGTACCGGGGAGCTGTTTTTT. It translates to CASSFGWSREGTGELFF. Drawing the rest from reference TRBV28 and TRBJ2-2, the complete variable domain is DVKVTQSSRYLVKRTGEKVFLECVQDMDHENMFWYRQDPGLGLRLIYFSYDVKMKEKGDIPEGYSVSREKKERFSLILESASTNQTSMYLCASSFGWSREGTGELFFGEGSRLTVL.

V is TRBV7-2 and J is TRBJ1-2; 7 nucleotides line up with TRBD1. Germline V gene sequence: CDR1 SGHTA, CDR2 FQGNSA. This CDR3 is built from 14 residues. The V segment lost 7 bases and the J segment 4 bases; nucleotides outside the gene matches: 9. DNA of the CDR3: TGTGCCAGCATCCTAGGGACAGTTAGCTATGGCTACACCTTC. Translated, it gives CASILGTVSYGYTF.

V gene TRBV6-5 combines with J gene TRBJ1-2; D is ambiguous. Trimming took 6 bases from V and 10 from J, leaving 9 bases between them. This CDR3 comprises 10 residues. Germline lookup yields CDR1 MNHEY and CDR2 SVGAGI. The CDR3 loop reads CASRLEYYTF. CDR3 nucleotide sequence: TGTGCCAGCAGATTAGAATACTACACCTTC.

The J gene is TRBJ1-2, the V gene TRBV18; D gene uncertain. This CDR3 spans 14 amino acids. The germline V and J ends were trimmed by 2 bases and 8 bases, with 15 bases remaining between them. The germline V gene encodes CDR1 KGHSH and CDR2 LQKENI. The CDR3 is CASSPVSLPEGYTF. The CDR3 bases are TGTGCCAGCTCACCAGTTAGCCTCCCAGAGGGCTACACCTTC.

This clone was detected once. The chain employs TRBV19 and TRBJ1-1; D is unresolved. V was pared by 8 bases and J by 10 bases, with 14 bases between. Looked up from germline, CDR1 is LNHDA and CDR2 is SQIVND (reference sequence). CDR3 length: 11 residues. CDR3 in amino acids: CASAQEVSAFF. As DNA, the CDR3 is TGTGCCAGTGCCCAGGAGGTATCAGCTTTCTTT.